This TCR beta chain was captured in a study of a mutant IDH1 vaccine in newly diagnosed glioma (dated by TCRdb to 2020 to 2023). Looking at the study overall: In the chemotherapy-containing groups, vaccination started alongside temozolomide cycles, whereas in patients who had radiotherapy alone it started 4-6 weeks after radiotherapy. Peripheral blood was drawn at six visits: V03 (baseline), V05, V07, V10, V12 and V13. The roughly 34 treated patients were around 62% male and around 40% female, with a mean age of roughly 42 years. Visit V12 was the week-35 safety follow-up and visit V13 was the week-47 end of study. Before enrollment, patients had received standard therapy of radiotherapy alone, temozolomide alone, or radiochemotherapy with temozolomide; most received the combination. Longitudinal TCRB deep sequencing was performed for about two dozen treated patients wherever samples were available for exploratory analyses.

What the authors observed across the whole study: PBMC samples for TCRB deep sequencing were selected based on availability. Changes in the top peripheral T cell clonotypes picked up by TCRB sequencing did not appear to be linked to pseudoprogression. The authors noted that analyses of patient blood samples could not be reproduced because of sample limitations. Across multiple MHC alleles, vaccine-induced immune responses were seen in just over 90% of patients.

Comments on this clone: Its antigen is unknown. Per-nucleotide qualities are absent, and no much larger clonotype sits a single base away.

Library preparation employed the immunoSEQ multiplex PCR assay. Following the manufacturer's protocol, the hsTCRB Kit was used to amplify rearranged TCR beta chain sequences. Sequencing of TCRB libraries was carried out on an Illumina MiSeq. The study's processing was this. Demultiplexing, trimming and gene mapping were performed with the kit vendor's proprietary platform. The source is immuneACCESS, and TCRdb retained only in-frame sequences with V and J called. Part of the clones is not carried over; for the studies checked, unresolved V genes explain less than half of this, and the remainder is unexplained. V and J calls and clone size come straight from that table; D and trimming were deduced from the DNA. The sample records about 46,000 clones, approximately 92% of which are singletons. The ten most abundant clones make up about 2.1% of the sample. This specimen's time point label, per the study, means: week 35, safety follow-up. Each vaccine dose was 300 ug of a 20-mer mutant IDH1 peptide in Montanide, given subcutaneously with topical imiquimod. Eight vaccinations were administered to patients in weeks 1, 3, 5, 7, 11, 15, 19 and 23, corresponding to visits V03 through V10. Newly diagnosed WHO grade 3 or 4 IDH1-mutant astrocytomas showing loss of nuclear ATRX were present in the donors. The samples were drawn from NOA16, a multicentre, single-arm, open-label phase I trial in Germany that tested a mutant IDH1 peptide vaccine in humans for the first time. The DNeasy Blood and Tissue Kit was used to extract genomic DNA from EDTA blood for TCRB sequencing.

At the junction V is shortened by 3 bases and J by 3 bases; bases outside the gene matches: 9. Taken from the germline V gene, the CDR1 and CDR2 loops are SGHRS and YFSETQ. The CDR3 goes from the cysteine to the phenylalanine over 18 residues. CDR3 DNA is the only sequence kept; it has 54 bases, read in frame from the first base. The sample consisted of PBMCs, taken from a glioma patient whose treatment included an IDH1 peptide vaccine. This TCR was recovered from a man aged 45 to 65 with glioma. The rearranged chain carries TRBV5-1 and TRBJ1-4, with 12 middle bases fitting TRBD1. Here the CDR3 is given as CASSSGTGGFRSNEKLFF. The nucleotides are TGCGCCAGCAGCTCCGGGACAGGGGGCTTTCGGTCTAATGAAAAACTGTTTTTT.